This T cell receptor beta chain was obtained from a study of OX40 agonist ivuxolimab in advanced cancers. Study findings and constraints: Clonal expansion from baseline to week 6 occurred in both CD4+ and CD8+ T cells.

CDR1 SGHTA and CDR2 FQGTGA come from the germline V gene. The CDR3 is made up of 14 amino acids. V lost 5 bases and J 5 bases, leaving 12 bases between the germline ends. This clone was counted once. Its antigen is not identified. Using immunoSEQ multiplex PCR, the repertoire was profiled, and TCRdb retains in-frame clones only, with some absent. The repertoire includes 50,000 to 65,000 clones, 75% to 85% of them detected once, and 0.75% sits in the top ten. Sequencing used CD4+ or CD8+ T cells sorted from blood, obtained in a trial of the OX40 agonist ivuxolimab. The TCR comes from an adult with an advanced solid tumor such as melanoma, head and neck, liver or kidney cancer. This sequence joins TRBV7-3 and TRBJ2-2; perhaps TRBD2 as D (6 bases). The CDR3 reads CASSPGTRTGELFF. CDR3 DNA sequence: TGTGCCAGCAGCCCGGGGACTCGGACCGGGGAGCTGTTTTTT.